These 27 T cell receptor beta chains originate from one sample sequenced in a study of T cell changes during pregnancy in multiple sclerosis (dated by TCRdb to the late 2010s). Library creation used the immunoSEQ multiplex PCR assay. TCRdb took this table from immuneACCESS and kept in-frame rearrangements with V and J called. Such tables lack part of the clones; where checked against another copy, unresolved V genes explain under half of the gap, and the rest is unexplained. This sample has under 40,000 clones in its table, and about nine tenths of those were observed once. Clones ranked in the top ten supply 9.5% to 15% of the sample. Sequences were derived from CD8+ T cells from peripheral blood mononuclear cells, sampled in the first trimester of pregnancy. The receptors derive from a female donor with multiple sclerosis, enrolled in a pregnancy study.

This rearrangement joins TRBV6-5 to TRBJ2-2, with a possible D match to TRBD2 (6 bases). Trimming removed 6 bases at V and 6 bases at J, with 8 bases between. This CDR3 region has 12 residues. Germline loops: CDR1 MNHEY, CDR2 SVGAGI. DNA of the CDR3: TGTGCCAGCAGCCGGGGGTCCGGGGAGCTGTTTTTT. Translating it yields CASSRGSGELFF.

This rearrangement joins TRBV27 to TRBJ1-2; possibly TRBD1 for D (5 bases). Germline loops: CDR1 MNHEY, CDR2 SMNVEV (reference sequence). This CDR3 has 14 residues. Trimming pared 3 bases from V and 4 bases from J, leaving 12 bases between. The CDR3 loop is CASSFRQGSYGYTF. The CDR3, as DNA: TGTGCCAGCAGTTTTCGGCAGGGAAGCTATGGCTACACCTTC.

This chain joins TRBV11-3 and TRBJ2-1; 13 bases align to TRBD2. The V and J ends lost 4 bases and 8 bases, in that order; junction bases with no gene match: 5. The CDR3 has 15 amino acids. The germline V gene encodes CDR1 SGHNT and CDR2 YENEEA. Written as DNA, the CDR3 is TGTGCCAGCAGCTCTCGGACTAGCGGGAGCTATGAGCAGTTCTTC. Its protein product is CASSSRTSGSYEQFF.

This chain joins TRBV2 and TRBJ2-3; a possible D gene is TRBD1 (5 bases). The CDR3 has 15 residues. Germline values: CDR1 SNHLY, CDR2 FYNNEI. V shed 4 bases and J shed 4 bases, with 15 bases lying between them. For the CDR3, the DNA is TGTGCCAGCAGTGGGGTGACAGACCCGGCAGATACGCAGTATTTT. It is translated as CASSGVTDPADTQYF.

The chain links TRBV9 to TRBJ2-7, with 8 bases fitting TRBD2. V gave up 0 bases and J gave up 3 bases; unmatched junction bases: 2. The V gene's germline CDR1 is SGDLS and CDR2 YYNGEE. The length of the CDR3 is 14 residues. The CDR3 region has the DNA TGTGCCAGCAGCGTAGGAAGCGGGAGCTACGAGCAGTACTTC. Translated: CASSVGSGSYEQYF. Combining the CDR3 with reference TRBV9 and TRBJ2-7 gives the whole variable domain DSGVTQTPKHLITATGQRVTLRCSPRSGDLSVYWYQQSLDQGLQFLIQYYNGEERAKGNILERFSAQQFPDLHSELNLSSLELGDSALYFCASSVGSGSYEQYFGPGTRLTVT.

This clone has only a few counts. The chain links TRBV5-4 to TRBJ2-7, with TRBD2 matching 8 bases. Germline loops: CDR1 SGHNT, CDR2 YYREEE (reference sequence). This CDR3 is 13 amino acids long. V lost 2 bases and J lost 7; bases outside the gene matches: 5. CDR3 coding DNA: TGTGCCAGCAGCTTCGGGGGGGCCGGGGAGCAGTACTTC. It yields the protein CASSFGGAGEQYF.

The chain recombines TRBV6-5 with TRBJ2-7; 7 positions match TRBD1. This CDR3 has 16 amino acids. The J segment lost 6 bases and the V segment lost 1 base, leaving 12 bases of the junction unmatched. Germline CDR1 and CDR2: MNHEY and SVGAGI. In nucleotides, the CDR3 is TGTGCCAGCAGTTACTGGCCCGGGACAGAGACCGCCGAGCAGTACTTC. As protein: CASSYWPGTETAEQYF.

The chain employs TRBV7-9 and TRBJ2-7; a weak D match, TRBD2 (7 bases). CDR3 length: 16 residues. The germline V and J ends were trimmed by 4 bases and 3 bases, with 19 bases remaining between them. Germline values: CDR1 SEHNR, CDR2 FQNEAQ (reference sequence). The CDR3 spells CASSSSEGGSHYEQYF. Written as DNA, the CDR3 is TGTGCCAGCAGCTCAAGCGAGGGGGGGTCCCACTACGAGCAGTACTTC.

In nucleotides, the CDR3 is TGTGCCAGCAGCTTTCCACGACAGGGGGCGGACAATGAGCAGTTCTTC. It is translated as CASSFPRQGADNEQFF. This chain joins TRBV7-8 and TRBJ2-1, with 10 bases identical to TRBD1. The V gene end was trimmed by 3 bases and the J gene end by 5 bases; junction bases not matched to a gene: 7. Germline values: CDR1 SGHVS, CDR2 FQNEAQ. The CDR3 consists of 16 residues.

J is TRBJ2-3 and V is TRBV28; D is perhaps TRBD1 (6 bases). Trimming removed 10 bases at V and 8 bases at J, with 10 bases between. Germline CDR1 reads MDHEN; CDR2 reads SYDVKM. CDR3 length: 10 residues. The CDR3 reads CATSRGTQYF. The CDR3 nucleotides are TGTGCCACTAGCAGGGGTACGCAGTATTTT.

This chain links TRBV4-1 with TRBJ1-1, with D unclear. Germline V CDR1 and CDR2: MGHRA, YSYEKL. This CDR3 contains 14 residues. Between the trimmed V and J ends, which lost 0 bases and 8 bases, there was a span of 13 bases. CDR3 residues: CASSQDRGDPEAFF. In DNA form, the CDR3 reads TGCGCCAGCAGCCAAGATCGGGGTGACCCCGAAGCTTTCTTT.

The genes are TRBV5-5 and TRBJ2-2; D is possibly TRBD1 (5 bases). Germline CDR1 SGHKS, CDR2 YYEKEE (reference sequence). Trimming took off 4 bases at V and 3 bases at J, with 10 bases between the two ends. This CDR3 has 14 residues. This chain's CDR3 is CASSRSGYTGELFF. The CDR3 bases are TGTGCCAGCAGCAGGTCAGGGTACACCGGGGAGCTGTTTTTT.

The genes are TRBV28 and TRBJ2-4, with TRBD2 matching over 8 bases. Per the germline V gene, CDR1 is MDHEN and CDR2 is SYDVKM. The CDR3 is 15 residues long. Trimming at V came to 3 bases and at J to 8 bases, leaving 9 bases not matched to a gene. The CDR3 sequence is CASSFGTLGGDIQYF. Written as DNA, the CDR3 is TGTGCCAGCAGTTTTGGAACCCTCGGGGGGGACATTCAGTACTTC.

This clone was seen only once. V gene TRBV28 combines with J gene TRBJ2-1; tentative D call: TRBD2 (6 bases). The CDR3 loop spans 14 amino acids. The germline CDR1 and CDR2 sequences are MDHEN and SYDVKM. The V and J ends lost 4 bases and 5 bases respectively, with 12 bases between them. CDR3 coding DNA: TGTGCCAGCAGTTCGGGACTGCCAGACAATGAGCAGTTCTTC. It specifies CASSSGLPDNEQFF. The full variable domain, its missing parts supplied by reference TRBV28 and TRBJ2-1, is DVKVTQSSRYLVKRTGEKVFLECVQDMDHENMFWYRQDPGLGLRLIYFSYDVKMKEKGDIPEGYSVSREKKERFSLILESASTNQTSMYLCASSSGLPDNEQFFGPGTRLTVL.

This chain connects TRBV29-1 to TRBJ2-7, with D possibly matching TRBD1 (5 bases). Trimming left V 7 bases short and J 3 bases short, with 13 bases between. Germline V gives CDR1 SQVTM, CDR2 ANQGSEA. The CDR3 has 12 amino acids. The CDR3 sequence is CSATTQGYEQYF. The DNA of the CDR3 is TGCAGCGCTACCACTCAGGGCTACGAGCAGTACTTC.

This chain joins TRBV5-6 and TRBJ1-1, with TRBD1 as a possible D gene (5 bases). CDR1 is SGHDT and CDR2 is YYEEEE in the germline V gene. This CDR3 has 14 amino acids. Deletions cut 5 bases from V and 3 bases from J, with 14 bases between. The CDR3 bases are TGTGCCAGCAGAGTTTGGGGGGGGTACACTGAAGCTTTCTTT. Translation gives CASRVWGGYTEAFF. Together with reference TRBV5-6 and TRBJ1-1, the CDR3 gives the full variable domain: DAGVTQSPTHLIKTRGQQVTLRCSPKSGHDTVSWYQQALGQGPQFIFQYYEEEERQRGNFPDRFSGHQFPNYSSELNVNALLLGDSALYLCASRVWGGYTEAFFGQGTRLTVV.

CDR3 DNA sequence: TGTGCCAGCAGCTTGGCCGTTGACGGGGCAGATACGCAGTATTTT. Amino acid sequence: CASSLAVDGADTQYF. The chain recombines TRBV5-6 with TRBJ2-3, with a possible D match to TRBD2 (5 bases). The V and J ends lost 0 bases and 4 bases respectively, with 12 bases between them. The CDR3 runs to 15 residues. Germline assignment: CDR1 SGHDT and CDR2 YYEEEE.

The rearrangement uses TRBV6-6 and TRBJ2-7, with TRBD1 matching over 11 bases. The CDR3 is made up of 14 amino acids. From germline, CDR1 is MNHNY and CDR2 SVGAGI (reference sequence). V shed 7 bases and J 5 bases; nucleotides not matched to a gene: 7. In DNA, the CDR3 is TGTGCCAGCACCGAGGACAGGGGGCATAACGAGCAGTACTTC. Translating it yields CASTEDRGHNEQYF.

This clone showed up just once. At one end, the junction sequence differs from germline, possibly due to a read error. J is TRBJ1-2 and V is TRBV7-8, with D possibly being TRBD1 (6 bases). Germline-derived CDR1 and CDR2 are SGHVS and FQNEAQ. The CDR3 sequence is 12 residues long. CDR3: CASSPRTERDSF. Written as DNA, the CDR3 is TGTGCCAGCAGCCCGCGGACAGAGAGGGATAGCTTC.

This chain joins TRBV5-4 and TRBJ2-7, with 14 bases lining up with TRBD2. Trimming at V came to 3 bases and at J to 3 bases, leaving 8 bases not matched to a gene. CDR1 is SGHNT, CDR2 YYREEE, per germline (reference sequence). The CDR3 spans 17 residues. This chain's CDR3 is CASSSGTSGRGVYEQYF. The CDR3, as DNA: TGTGCCAGCAGCTCCGGGACTAGCGGGAGAGGGGTCTACGAGCAGTACTTC.

The J gene is TRBJ2-1, the V gene TRBV9, with 9 bases aligning to TRBD2. The CDR3 consists of 16 residues. Per germline, CDR1 SGDLS and CDR2 YYNGEE. After removal of 0 bases from V and 3 bases from J, the junction contained 4 bases not matched to a gene. CDR3 nucleotides: TGTGCCAGCAGCGTAGGGCTAGCGGGAAACTACAATGAGCAGTTCTTC. Protein sequence: CASSVGLAGNYNEQFF.

V is TRBV4-2 and J is TRBJ2-1; 7 bases are a match to TRBD2. The germline CDR1 and CDR2 sequences are LGHNA and YNFKEQ. V dropped 3 bases and J dropped 5; count of bases not matched to a gene: 13. CDR3 length equals 17 residues. The CDR3 DNA reads TGTGCCAGCAGCCACCCGGACTCTAGCGGAATGGACAATGAGCAGTTCTTC. Translating gives CASSHPDSSGMDNEQFF.

J is TRBJ2-1 and V is TRBV10-2; no firm D call. CDR3 size: 11 residues. Trimming took off 8 bases at V and 6 bases at J, with 8 bases between the two ends. From germline, CDR1 is WSHSY and CDR2 SAAADI. Here the CDR3 DNA reads TGCGCCAGCTCAACTTTCAATGAGCAGTTCTTC. It specifies CASSTFNEQFF.

The V and J genes are TRBV13 and TRBJ2-1, with D tentatively TRBD2 (6 bases). Trimming removed 6 bases at V and 8 bases at J, with 17 bases between. Germline values: CDR1 PRHDT, CDR2 FYEKMQ (reference sequence). CDR3 length equals 14 residues. The CDR3: CASRSTGGSDEQFF. The CDR3 DNA is TGTGCCAGCAGGTCGACTGGGGGGAGCGATGAGCAGTTCTTC.

The gene calls are TRBV2 and TRBJ2-7, with 7 bases identical to TRBD2. After removal of 2 bases from V and 6 bases from J, the junction contained 4 bases not matched to a gene. The CDR3 is made up of 13 amino acids. Germline V gene data show CDR1 as SNHLY and CDR2 as FYNNEI. The CDR3 spells CASSELGGGEQYF. In DNA form, the CDR3 reads TGTGCCAGCAGTGAACTCGGCGGGGGCGAGCAGTACTTC. Variable domain in full (rest from reference TRBV2 and TRBJ2-7): EPEVTQTPSHQVTQMGQEVILRCVPISNHLYFYWYRQILGQKVEFLVSFYNNEISEKSEIFDDQFSVERPDGSNFTLKIRSTKLEDSAMYFCASSELGGGEQYFGPGTRLTVT.

This clone was recorded a few times. The V gene is TRBV5-6, the J gene TRBJ1-1, with unresolved D. Trimming removed 7 bases from V and 3 bases from J, with 13 bases in between. CDR1 is SGHDT and CDR2 is YYEEEE in the germline V gene. CDR3 length: 13 amino acids. CDR3 sequence: CASGSYMDTEAFF. CDR3 nucleotide sequence: TGTGCCAGCGGGAGTTACATGGACACTGAAGCTTTCTTT.

V usage is TRBV5-1 and J usage is TRBJ2-7, with TRBD1 matching over 8 bases. The CDR3 has 12 residues. Germline V lookup: CDR1 SGHRS, CDR2 YFSETQ. The ends lost 8 bases at V and 3 bases at J; junction bases unmatched: 4. This CDR3 reads CASHRGDYEQYF. The CDR3 nucleotides read TGCGCCAGTCACAGGGGGGACTACGAGCAGTACTTC.